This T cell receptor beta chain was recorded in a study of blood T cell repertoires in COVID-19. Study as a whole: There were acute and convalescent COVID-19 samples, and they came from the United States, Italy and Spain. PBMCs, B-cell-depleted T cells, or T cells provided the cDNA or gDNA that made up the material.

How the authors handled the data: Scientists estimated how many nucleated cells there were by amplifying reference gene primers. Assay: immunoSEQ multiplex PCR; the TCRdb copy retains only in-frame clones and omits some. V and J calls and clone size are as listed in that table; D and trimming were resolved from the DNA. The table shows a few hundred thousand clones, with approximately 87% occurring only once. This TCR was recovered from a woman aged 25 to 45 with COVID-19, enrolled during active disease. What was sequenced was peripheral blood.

The CDR3 region has the DNA TGCGCCAGCAGCTTGGAACAGCCCACCGGGGAGCTGTTTTTT. Protein product: CASSLEQPTGELFF. This chain joins TRBV5-1 and TRBJ2-2; D is ambiguous. The CDR3 has 14 amino acids. From germline, CDR1 is SGHRS and CDR2 YFSETQ. V lost 0 bases and J lost 4, with 7 bases in between.